One and the same sample provided the 26 T cell receptor beta chains below, sequenced in a study of T-cell memory formation after mild COVID-19. TCRdb ran MiXCR on the 5' RACE reads and lists one entry per CDR3 protein. The sample carries over 250,000 distinct CDR3 sequences, 15% to 20% recorded once. Input material: PBMCs or a T cell subset sorted from them (not recorded which). These receptors originate from a young man who had mild COVID-19 (a few samples of this study predate the infection). Cell type and time point are not known.

The chain has TRBV29-1 and TRBJ1-4, with TRBD1 matching over 8 bases. Germline V gene sequence: CDR1 SQVTM, CDR2 ANQGSEA. The CDR3 is 13 residues long. The J segment lost 2 bases and the V segment lost 6 bases, leaving 2 bases of the junction unmatched. The CDR3 sequence is CSVQGATNEKLFF. The CDR3 DNA is TGCAGCGTCCAGGGGGCGACTAATGAAAAACTGTTTTTT.

This chain joins TRBV3-1 and TRBJ2-1; 10 bases fit TRBD2. The CDR3 covers 16 residues. After removal of 0 bases from V and 8 bases from J, the junction contained 7 bases not matched to a gene. Per the germline V gene, CDR1 is LGHDT and CDR2 is YNNKEL (reference sequence). CDR3 sequence: CASSQDRLAGVHEQFF. For the CDR3, the DNA is TGTGCCAGCAGCCAAGATAGGCTAGCGGGGGTTCATGAGCAGTTCTTC.

This clonotype was observed a handful of times. The rearrangement uses TRBV6-5 and TRBJ2-7, with 7 bases identical to TRBD1. Looked up from germline, CDR1 is MNHEY and CDR2 is SVGAGI. The ends lost 4 bases at V and 3 bases at J; junction bases unmatched: 9. The CDR3 sequence is 15 residues long. In DNA, the CDR3 is TGTGCCAGCAGTTCCCCGTCAGGGGGATACTACGAGCAGTACTTC. Amino acids: CASSSPSGGYYEQYF.

This clonotype was counted only a few times. The chain uses TRBV6-1 and TRBJ1-6; D gene unclear. Trimming left V 8 bases short and J 10 bases short, with 9 bases between. The CDR3 extends over 11 amino acids. Germline V gene sequence: CDR1 MNHNS, CDR2 SASEGT. The CDR3 DNA is TGTGCCAGCCGCTATACATCACCCCTCCACTTT. It specifies CASRYTSPLHF.

The chain has TRBV4-2 and TRBJ1-2; possible D gene TRBD1, 5 bases. The germline V gene has CDR1 LGHNA and CDR2 YNFKEQ. There are 15 residues in the CDR3. Deletions cut 3 bases from V and 5 bases from J, with 16 bases between. The CDR3 sequence is CASSHPLTEKYGYTF. As DNA, the CDR3 is TGTGCCAGCAGCCATCCACTGACAGAAAAGTATGGCTACACCTTC.

This rearrangement joins TRBV7-9 to TRBJ1-1; 9 nucleotides match TRBD1. V was pared by 3 bases and J by 1 base, with 9 bases of the junction left unmatched. The length of the CDR3 is 17 residues. CDR1 SEHNR and CDR2 FQNEAQ come from the germline V gene (reference sequence). This CDR3 is CASSFPGTGTWNTEAFF. CDR3 DNA sequence: TGTGCCAGCAGCTTCCCCGGGACAGGGACTTGGAACACTGAAGCTTTCTTT.

There are a few counts of this clonotype. This chain joins TRBV20-1 and TRBJ1-2, with D hard to call. The CDR3 consists of 11 residues. The germline V and J ends were trimmed by 7 bases and 5 bases, with 11 bases remaining between them. The germline V gene encodes CDR1 DFQATT and CDR2 SNEGSKA (reference sequence). Here the CDR3 reads CSGVLNYGYTF. CDR3 in DNA: TGCAGTGGGGTACTTAATTATGGCTACACCTTC.

This clonotype was seen a few times. This chain uses TRBV12-3 or TRBV12-4 with TRBJ1-3; the D gene is possibly TRBD1 (5 bases). CDR3 size: 15 residues. Trimming left V 6 bases short and J 4 bases short, with 16 bases between. The CDR3 spells CASRATGERGNTIYF. The CDR3 DNA is TGTGCCAGCAGAGCAACAGGAGAGCGAGGAAACACCATATATTTT.

This clonotype occurred a few times. This rearrangement joins TRBV5-1 to TRBJ1-2, with 7 nucleotides matching TRBD1. The V gene end was trimmed by 3 bases and the J gene end by 6 bases; junction bases not matched to a gene: 8. The CDR3 is 14 residues long. Germline values: CDR1 SGHRS, CDR2 YFSETQ. Here the CDR3 reads CASSSGQEGNGYTF. The CDR3 coding sequence is TGCGCCAGCAGCTCCGGACAGGAGGGGAATGGCTACACCTTC. Drawing the rest from reference TRBV5-1 and TRBJ1-2, the complete variable domain is KAGVTQTPRYLIKTRGQQVTLSCSPISGHRSVSWYQQTPGQGLQFLFEYFSETQRNKGNFPGRFSGRQFSNSRSEMNVSTLELGDSALYLCASSSGQEGNGYTFGSGTRLTVV.

The chain employs TRBV19 and TRBJ2-3, with a possible D match to TRBD1 (5 bases). Germline assignment: CDR1 LNHDA and CDR2 SQIVND (reference sequence). With 5 bases removed from V and 0 bases from J, the gap between germline ends came to 15 bases. The CDR3 loop spans 16 amino acids. The CDR3 nucleotides are TGTGCCAGTAGTGGCAAGACAGCAATAAGCACAGATACGCAGTATTTT. It codes for CASSGKTAISTDTQYF.

This clonotype showed up just once. V gene TRBV7-3 combines with J gene TRBJ2-3; D gene uncertain. Germline CDR1 is SGHTA and CDR2 is FQGTGA. CDR3 length: 14 residues. Trimming shortened V by 0 bases and J by 8 bases, and 12 bases separated the two germline ends. For the CDR3, the DNA is TGTGCCAGCAGCTTAACGGACGGTTGGAGTACGCAGTATTTT. This sequence encodes CASSLTDGWSTQYF.

The chain is built from TRBV27 and TRBJ1-4; unclear D gene. V was cut by 3 bases and J by 7 bases, with 12 bases left in between. The CDR3 covers 14 residues. Germline CDR1 MNHEY, CDR2 SMNVEV (reference sequence). This CDR3 reads CASSFWAGREKLFF. The CDR3 coding sequence is TGTGCCAGCAGTTTCTGGGCCGGGCGTGAAAAACTGTTTTTT.

This clonotype has only a few counts. The rearrangement links TRBV7-9 to TRBJ2-1, with D possibly being TRBD1 (5 bases). The CDR3 sequence is 15 residues long. The V gene lost 5 bases and the J gene lost 4 bases, with 15 bases spanning the gap. CDR1 SEHNR and CDR2 FQNEAQ come from the germline V gene (reference sequence). In DNA form, the CDR3 reads TGTGCCAGCAGCCCGGCCGGACACCTATACAATGAGCAGTTCTTC. Residues: CASSPAGHLYNEQFF.

V is TRBV10-3 and J is TRBJ2-1, with 8 nucleotides matching TRBD2. Trimming at V came to 2 bases and at J to 10 bases, leaving 7 bases not matched to a gene. The CDR3 has 14 residues. Germline V gene lookup returns CDR1 ENHRY and CDR2 SYGVKD. Here the CDR3 reads CAISEPGGLREQFF. The CDR3 DNA follows: TGTGCCATCAGTGAGCCGGGGGGGCTAAGGGAGCAGTTCTTC.

This clonotype was counted ten times or more. This chain joins TRBV7-9 and TRBJ2-7; D is perhaps TRBD2 (6 bases). CDR1 is SEHNR and CDR2 is FQNEAQ in the germline V gene (reference sequence). The CDR3 is made up of 16 amino acids. V was pared by 1 base and J by 6 bases, with 19 bases between. The CDR3 DNA reads as TGTGCCAGCAGCTTAGGGCCTGGTGGGGCGGGGAGCGAGCAGTACGTC. Translating gives CASSLGPGGAGSEQYV.

The rearrangement links TRBV4-1 to TRBJ2-4, with 7 bases matching TRBD2. This CDR3 region has 17 residues. V was clipped by 1 base and J by 0 bases; unmatched bases: 6. From germline, CDR1 is MGHRA and CDR2 YSYEKL. The CDR3 DNA reads as TGCGCCAGCAGCCAAGTTGAAGCGGGACTAGCCAAAAACATTCAGTACTTC. This encodes CASSQVEAGLAKNIQYF.

This clonotype was seen many times. The chain is built from TRBV20-1 and TRBJ2-5; 7 bases are shared with TRBD2. This CDR3 is 12 amino acids long. The V segment lost 3 bases and the J segment 2 bases; nucleotides outside the gene matches: 0. Germline CDR1 and CDR2: DFQATT and SNEGSKA (reference sequence). CDR3 nucleotide sequence: TGCAGTGCTAGCGGGGGGCAAGAGACCCAGTACTTC. Translated, it gives CSASGGQETQYF.

J is TRBJ2-4 and V is TRBV6-1; D unclear. Germline CDR1 and CDR2: MNHNS and SASEGT. With 3 bases removed from V and 7 bases from J, the gap between germline ends came to 10 bases. This CDR3 is 13 amino acids long. The chain's CDR3 is CASSEISGNIQYF. The CDR3, as DNA: TGTGCCAGCAGTGAGATATCTGGGAACATTCAGTACTTC.

This chain uses TRBV30 with TRBJ2-3, with D possibly being TRBD2 (5 bases). The CDR3 is 13 amino acids. Deletions cut 2 bases from V and 4 bases from J, with 10 bases between. Germline CDR1 is GTSNPN and CDR2 is SVGIG (reference sequence). The CDR3 loop reads CAWSSGPPDTQYF. Written as DNA, the CDR3 is TGTGCCTGGAGTAGCGGACCACCAGATACGCAGTATTTT.

This clonotype was counted ten times or more. This chain uses TRBV28 with TRBJ2-7; 7 nucleotides agree with TRBD2. The CDR3 contains 17 residues. Germline V gene lookup returns CDR1 MDHEN and CDR2 SYDVKM. V was pared by 7 bases and J by 3 bases, with 18 bases of the junction left unmatched. CDR3 amino acids: CASNAGGWAPPFYEQYV. The DNA of the CDR3 is TGTGCCAGCAACGCCGGGGGGTGGGCACCGCCATTCTACGAGCAGTACGTC.

This clonotype was seen a few times. CDR3 protein: CASSYYLGQNSPLHF. DNA for the CDR3: TGTGCCAGCAGTTACTATCTGGGACAGAATTCACCCCTCCACTTT. The rearrangement links TRBV6-5 to TRBJ1-6, with 7 bases identical to TRBD1. The junction had 4 bases not matched to a gene; V was cut back by 1 base and J by 7 bases. From germline, CDR1 is MNHEY and CDR2 SVGAGI. The CDR3 spans 15 residues.

This clonotype was counted a few times. This chain joins TRBV12-3 or TRBV12-4 and TRBJ2-1; 9 bases match TRBD2. CDR3 length: 16 amino acids. V trimming: 4 bases; J trimming: 3 bases; junction bases outside the gene matches: 7. CDR3 amino acids: CASSSPGTSYYNEQFF. CDR3 coding DNA: TGTGCCAGCAGTTCCCCCGGGACTAGCTACTACAATGAGCAGTTCTTC.

The rearrangement joins TRBV30 to TRBJ2-7; TRBD1 agrees at 7 bases. Germline V gene sequence: CDR1 GTSNPN, CDR2 SVGIG (reference sequence). CDR3 length equals 15 residues. Trimming took 0 bases from V and 3 from J; bases not matched to a gene: 8. The CDR3 DNA reads TGTGCCTGGAGTGTGACCCGGGACAGCGGCTACGAGCAGTACTTC. It is translated as CAWSVTRDSGYEQYF. Combining the CDR3 with reference TRBV30 and TRBJ2-7 gives the whole variable domain SQTIHQWPATLVQPVGSPLSLECTVEGTSNPNLYWYRQAAGRGLQLLFYSVGIGQISSEVPQNLSASRPQDRQFILSSKKLLLSDSGFYLCAWSVTRDSGYEQYFGPGTRLTVT.

The chain recombines TRBV6-5 with TRBJ1-5; D gene ambiguous. Germline CDR1 MNHEY, CDR2 SVGAGI. V was shortened by 6 bases and J by 7 bases, with 13 bases between the two germline ends. CDR3 length: 13 amino acids. As DNA, the CDR3 is TGTGCCAGCAGAAGATTTCTGGGACAGCCCCAGCATTTT. This sequence encodes CASRRFLGQPQHF.

This clonotype has at least ten counts. The chain couples TRBV2 to TRBJ2-6; 9 bases are shared with TRBD1. The germline V gene has CDR1 SNHLY and CDR2 FYNNEI. The CDR3 is 16 residues long. V lost 11 bases and J lost 3; bases outside the gene matches: 11. In nucleotides, the CDR3 is TGTGCCGTCTTTGGGACAGGGCTTTATGGGGCCAACGTCCTGACTTTC. As protein: CAVFGTGLYGANVLTF.

The chain employs TRBV5-1 and TRBJ2-3; TRBD1 matches 8 bases. Germline CDR1 SGHRS, CDR2 YFSETQ. V gave up 4 bases and J gave up 4 bases; unmatched junction bases: 8. This CDR3 comprises 15 residues. In DNA form, the CDR3 reads TGCGCCAGCAGCCCCCGGACAGGGATATCAGATACGCAGTATTTT. Its translation is CASSPRTGISDTQYF.